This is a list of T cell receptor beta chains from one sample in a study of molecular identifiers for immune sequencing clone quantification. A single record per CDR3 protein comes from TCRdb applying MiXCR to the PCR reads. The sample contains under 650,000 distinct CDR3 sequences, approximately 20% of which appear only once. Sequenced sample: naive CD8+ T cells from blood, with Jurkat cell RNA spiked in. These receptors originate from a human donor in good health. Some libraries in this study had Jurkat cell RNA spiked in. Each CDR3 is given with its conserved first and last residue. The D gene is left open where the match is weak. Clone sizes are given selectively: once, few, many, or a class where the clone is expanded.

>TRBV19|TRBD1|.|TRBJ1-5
TGTGTCAGTAGTCCCTGGACAGGGTCGGGCAATCAGCCCCAGCATTTT
CVSSPWTGSGNQPQHF
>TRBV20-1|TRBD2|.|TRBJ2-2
TGCAGTGCTTCGCCCCATCCCCTAGCGGGGGGGCCAAACACCGGGGAGCTGTTTTTT
CSASPHPLAGGPNTGELFF
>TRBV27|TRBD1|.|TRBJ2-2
TGTGCCAGCAGTCCATTACCAGGGGGCCCCGGGGAGCTGTTTTTT
CASSPLPGGPGELFF
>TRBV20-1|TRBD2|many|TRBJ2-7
TGCAGTGCTACTCATAGCGGGAGTGCGTCCTACGAGCAGTACTTC
CSATHSGSASYEQYF
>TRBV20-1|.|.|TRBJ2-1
TGCAGTGCTTCGGACAGCAACAATGAGCAGTTCTTC
CSASDSNNEQFF
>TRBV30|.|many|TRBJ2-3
TGTGCCTGGAGTGTGGCGGGCACAGATACGCAGTATTTT
CAWSVAGTDTQYF
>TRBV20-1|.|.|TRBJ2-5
TGCAGTGCTAGAGAGATTCAAGAGACCCAGTACTTC
CSAREIQETQYF
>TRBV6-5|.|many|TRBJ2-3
TGTGCCAGCAGTTCGATTAGCCCAGTGGCAGATACGCAGTATTTT
CASSSISPVADTQYF
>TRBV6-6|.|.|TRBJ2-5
TGTGCCAGCTGCGAAGGGAACCATGAGACCCAGTACTTC
CASCEGNHETQYF
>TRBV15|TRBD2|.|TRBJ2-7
TGTGCCACCAGCAGAGATAGGTGGCGGAGGGAGGGCGAGCAGTACTTC
CATSRDRWRREGEQYF
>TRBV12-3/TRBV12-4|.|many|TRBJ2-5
TGTGCCAGCAGTTTTGGTTCCGTTCGGAAAGAGACCCAGTACTTC
CASSFGSVRKETQYF
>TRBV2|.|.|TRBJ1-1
TGTGCCAGCAGTGAAGCCCCCGGGAACACTGAAGCTTTCTTT
CASSEAPGNTEAFF
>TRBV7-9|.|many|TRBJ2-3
TGTGCCAGCACCGACCGGGACACCGAGTCTAGCACAGATACGCAGTATTTT
CASTDRDTESSTDTQYF
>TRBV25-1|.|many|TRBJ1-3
TGTGCCAGCAGTGAATATATGTCTGGAAACACCATATATTTT
CASSEYMSGNTIYF
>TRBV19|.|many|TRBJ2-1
TGTGCCAGTAGTATGCCGCCCAATGAGCAGTTCTTC
CASSMPPNEQFF
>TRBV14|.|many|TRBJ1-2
TGTGCCAGCAGCCAAGTTTATCAGGGAGATGGCTACACCTTC
CASSQVYQGDGYTF
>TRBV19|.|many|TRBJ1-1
TGTGCCAGTAGTGCTGCGACAGGAGGGTTAACTGAAGCTTTCTTT
CASSAATGGLTEAFF